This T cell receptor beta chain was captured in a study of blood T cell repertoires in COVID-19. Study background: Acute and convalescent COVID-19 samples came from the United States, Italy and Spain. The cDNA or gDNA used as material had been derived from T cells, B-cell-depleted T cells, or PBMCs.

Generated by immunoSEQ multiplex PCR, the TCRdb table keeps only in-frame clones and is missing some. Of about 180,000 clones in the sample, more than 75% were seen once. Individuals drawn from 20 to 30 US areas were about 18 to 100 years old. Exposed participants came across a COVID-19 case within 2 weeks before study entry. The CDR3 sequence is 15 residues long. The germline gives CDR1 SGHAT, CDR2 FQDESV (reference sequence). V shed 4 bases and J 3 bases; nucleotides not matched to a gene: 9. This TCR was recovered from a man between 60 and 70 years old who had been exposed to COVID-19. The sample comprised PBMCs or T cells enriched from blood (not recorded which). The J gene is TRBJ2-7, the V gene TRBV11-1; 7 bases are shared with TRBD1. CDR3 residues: CASSSPDRSNYEQYF. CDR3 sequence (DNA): TGTGCCAGCAGCTCCCCGGACAGGTCCAACTACGAGCAGTACTTC.